Listed here is a single T cell receptor beta chain. Data came from immunoSEQ multiplex PCR; TCRdb stores just in-frame clones and leaves some out. The sample comprises 500,000 to 850,000 clones, 87% of which are singletons, and under 0.01% rests with the top ten. This CDR3 spans 14 amino acids. Germline V gene data show CDR1 as WNHNN and CDR2 as SYGVQD (reference sequence). After removal of 8 bases from V and 8 bases from J, the junction contained 12 bases not matched to a gene. This entry is derived from a study of shared T cell receptors in the human thymus. These data were also reused for a study on human thymus T cells. That source notes: Having surgery to correct congenital heart defects, healthy Finnish infants acted as the donors. Thymus tissue for the work was resected from patients undergoing corrective heart surgery. Biased V and J segment usage appeared in thymus and peripheral blood. Related reports documented highly overlapping thymic repertoires among unrelated individuals.

The rearrangement links TRBV10-1 to TRBJ2-1, with 7 positions matching TRBD2. Specimen: thymocytes. The clonotype was recovered from a boy younger than two with a congenital heart defect. CDR3 coding DNA: TGCGCCAGCGGAACCGGGGCGGGAGTATATGAGCAGTTCTTC. Its translation is CASGTGAGVYEQFF.